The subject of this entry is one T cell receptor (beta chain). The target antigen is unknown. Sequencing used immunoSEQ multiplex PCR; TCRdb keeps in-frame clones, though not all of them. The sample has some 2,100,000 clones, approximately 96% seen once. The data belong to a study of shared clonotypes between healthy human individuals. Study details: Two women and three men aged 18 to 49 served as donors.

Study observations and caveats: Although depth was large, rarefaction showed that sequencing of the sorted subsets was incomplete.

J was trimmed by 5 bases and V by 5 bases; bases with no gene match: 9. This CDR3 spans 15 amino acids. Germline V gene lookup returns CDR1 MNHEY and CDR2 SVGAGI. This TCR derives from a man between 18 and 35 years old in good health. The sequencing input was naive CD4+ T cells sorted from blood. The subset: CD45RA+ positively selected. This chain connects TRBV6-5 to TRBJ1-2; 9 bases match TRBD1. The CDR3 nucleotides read TGTGCCAGCAGTGCTCAGACAGGGGGTCTTTATGGCTACACCTTC. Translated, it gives CASSAQTGGLYGYTF.